Listed here are 22 T cell receptor beta chains from one sample, sequenced in a study of blood T cells in healthy people across ages. Sample-barcoded 5' priming and a J-beta primer mix drove a second PCR of roughly 6 to 12 cycles. In TCRdb, the 5' RACE reads were re-called with MiXCR into one record per CDR3 protein. Of 870,000 or so distinct CDR3 sequences detected, around 30% appear once; the ten largest clones hold approximately 15%. The sample consisted of blood. These receptors originate from a woman at least 80 years old in good health.

The rearrangement joins TRBV12-3 or TRBV12-4 to TRBJ2-1; 9 bases fit TRBD2. CDR3 size: 16 residues. Germline trimming cut 6 bases from V and 2 bases from J; bases unmatched to any gene: 8. The CDR3 nucleotides are TGTGCCAGCAGGGGCGGGGGGGCCGTTACCTACAATGAGCAGTTCTTC. Its protein is CASRGGGAVTYNEQFF.

Remarks on this clonotype: A much larger clonotype is one base distant, so this may be a read error. The chain links TRBV4-3 to TRBJ2-7, with 9 bases identical to TRBD2. The CDR3 is 15 residues long. CDR1 is LGHNA, CDR2 YSLEER, per germline. Losses at the gene ends were 2 bases for V and 7 bases for J; bases not matched to a gene: 9. DNA of the CDR3: TGCGCCAGCAGCCAACCGGGACTAGCTAAGGCTGAGCAGTACTTC. Translation: CASSQPGLAKAEQYF.

This clonotype was picked up a small number of times. This sequence joins TRBV20-1 and TRBJ1-4; D not resolved. Germline V gives CDR1 DFQATT, CDR2 SNEGSKA (reference sequence). The V gene lost 1 base and the J gene lost 3 bases, with 9 bases spanning the gap. The CDR3 is made up of 14 amino acids. CDR3 loop: CSARGAQSNEKLFF. The CDR3 DNA sequence: TGCAGTGCTAGAGGGGCACAGTCTAATGAAAAACTGTTTTTT.

The V call is TRBV6-5, the J call TRBJ1-1; D possibly corresponds to TRBD1 (6 bases). CDR3 size: 14 residues. Trimming stripped 5 bases from V and 6 bases from J, with 16 bases between. Germline V lookup: CDR1 MNHEY, CDR2 SVGAGI. As DNA, the CDR3 is TGTGCCAGCAGTAAATACAGGGAAACGTCTGAAGCTTTCTTT. Translation: CASSKYRETSEAFF.

The J gene is TRBJ1-1, the V gene TRBV28; a weak D match, TRBD1 (5 bases). The CDR3 totals 15 residues. Germline assignment: CDR1 MDHEN and CDR2 SYDVKM. V lost 7 bases and J 2 bases, leaving 17 bases between the germline ends. The CDR3 is CASKPLGQGNTEAFF. In DNA, the CDR3 is TGTGCCAGCAAGCCCCTGGGGCAGGGCAACACTGAAGCTTTCTTT.

The chain joins TRBV6-2 or TRBV6-3 to TRBJ1-2; D uncertain. V was clipped by 0 bases and J by 7 bases, with 15 bases between them. The CDR3 contains 15 residues. Germline-derived CDR1 and CDR2 are MNHEY and SVGEGT. CDR3: CASSYSGSGEGGYTF. In DNA form, the CDR3 reads TGTGCCAGCAGTTACTCGGGCAGCGGCGAGGGTGGCTACACCTTC.

V gene TRBV20-1 combines with J gene TRBJ2-2; 9 bases map to TRBD2. V dropped 0 bases and J dropped 7; count of bases not matched to a gene: 12. Germline V gives CDR1 DFQATT, CDR2 SNEGSKA (reference sequence). The CDR3 totals 17 residues. CDR3 nucleotide sequence: TGCAGTGCTAGAGATGTGCGGGGGGGCCGGGGAAGCGGGGAGCTGTTTTTT. This gives the protein CSARDVRGGRGSGELFF.

Details on this clonotype: This clone may be a read error of a much larger clone one base away. The V and J genes are TRBV12-3 or TRBV12-4 and TRBJ1-6; weak D call: TRBD1 (5 bases). The CDR3 is 13 amino acids. The CDR3 spells CASSLDGGSPIHF. The CDR3 bases are TGTGCCAGCAGTTTAGATGGGGGTTCACCCATCCACTTT.

The chain uses TRBV7-2 and TRBJ1-2; D is ambiguous. Germline CDR1 and CDR2: SGHTA and FQGNSA. V was cut by 5 bases and J by 0 bases, with 22 bases left in between. This CDR3 comprises 18 residues. The CDR3 DNA reads as TGTGCCAGCAGCCCCAAACCATCGACAAGCTCAGCTAACTATGGCTACACCTTC. It encodes CASSPKPSTSSANYGYTF.

The chain has TRBV6-6 and TRBJ2-7; tentatively, D is TRBD1 (6 bases). V gave up 6 bases and J gave up 5 bases, with 11 bases separating them. Germline values: CDR1 MNHNY, CDR2 SVGAGI (reference sequence). This CDR3 is 12 amino acids long. The CDR3 region has the DNA TGTGCCAGCAGGACACAGGGTAACGAGCAGTACTTC. Translation: CASRTQGNEQYF.

The chain couples TRBV19 to TRBJ2-1; the match to TRBD2 covers 10 bases. This CDR3 has 14 amino acids. The ends lost 5 bases at V and 5 bases at J; junction bases unmatched: 3. CDR1 and CDR2 (germline): LNHDA, SQIVND (reference sequence). Here the CDR3 DNA reads TGTGCCAGTAGTCTAGCGGGGGAGCACAATGAGCAGTTCTTC. Protein product: CASSLAGEHNEQFF.

This clonotype has a handful of counts. The rearrangement links TRBV20-1 to TRBJ2-2; D is possibly TRBD2 (7 bases). V dropped 1 base and J dropped 1 base, with 19 bases sitting between them. The CDR3 length is 18 residues. Germline V gives CDR1 DFQATT, CDR2 SNEGSKA (reference sequence). The CDR3: CSARAPSRGPVNTGELFF. The CDR3 bases are TGCAGTGCTAGAGCCCCTTCGCGGGGGCCAGTGAACACCGGGGAGCTGTTTTTT.

This clonotype has more than one count but fewer than ten. This sequence joins TRBV5-4 and TRBJ1-5, with 11 bases that match TRBD1. Germline CDR1 SGHNT, CDR2 YYREEE (reference sequence). Trimming removed 5 bases from V and 4 bases from J; junction bases left unmatched: 5. The CDR3 consists of 15 residues. The CDR3 DNA reads TGTGCCAGCAGTTGGGACAGGGGGGCGAATCAGCCCCAGCATTTT. It translates to CASSWDRGANQPQHF.

This chain connects TRBV24-1 to TRBJ2-3, with 8 bases identical to TRBD2. The CDR3 totals 17 residues. Germline CDR1 is KGHDR and CDR2 is SFDVKD. The trim removed 0 bases at V and 1 base at J, leaving 5 bases unmatched. The CDR3 loop reads CATSDLGGAGGTDTQYF. The CDR3 DNA follows: TGTGCCACCAGTGATTTGGGGGGAGCGGGGGGCACAGATACGCAGTATTTT.

This clonotype was counted a few times. V and J are TRBV2 and TRBJ2-6, with 8 bases that match TRBD1. This CDR3 has 16 amino acids. Germline V gene data show CDR1 as SNHLY and CDR2 as FYNNEI. The V gene end was trimmed by 8 bases and the J gene end by 2 bases; junction bases not matched to a gene: 8. The CDR3 region is CASGQGPPPGANVLTF. The CDR3 bases are TGTGCCAGCGGACAGGGCCCCCCTCCTGGGGCCAACGTCCTGACTTTC.

Of note for this clonotype: With a much larger clone just one base away, this may be a read error. The V and J genes are TRBV4-1 and TRBJ2-3; TRBD1 is a possible D gene (5 bases). TRBJ1-5 explains the end of the DNA better; the J call may be wrong. The V gene's germline CDR1 is MGHRA and CDR2 YSYEKL. The length of the CDR3 is 13 residues. CDR3 sequence reads: CASSGGRGDTQHF. The CDR3 coding sequence is TGCGCCAGCAGCGGGGGACGGGGTGATACGCAGCATTTT.

The rearrangement links TRBV7-2 to TRBJ2-2, with D unclear. Germline V gene data show CDR1 as SGHTA and CDR2 as FQGNSA. This CDR3 is 16 amino acids long. V lost 1 base and J lost 0, with 9 bases in between. CDR3 bases: TGTGCCAGCAGCTTAGTTGCGGCCGCGAACACCGGGGAGCTGTTTTTT. Translation: CASSLVAAANTGELFF.

The chain employs TRBV7-2 and TRBJ2-1, with 10 nucleotides matching TRBD2. The CDR3 contains 17 residues. CDR1 is SGHTA and CDR2 is FQGNSA in the germline V gene. Trimming removed 1 base from V and 5 bases from J; junction bases left unmatched: 8. The CDR3 DNA follows: TGTGCCAGCAGCTTAGTAGTTTTCACTAGCGGGGACAATGAGCAGTTCTTC. Amino acids: CASSLVVFTSGDNEQFF.

Comments on this clonotype: Given a much more abundant clone one base away, this may be a read error. The chain uses TRBV7-2 and TRBJ1-2; no clear D gene. This CDR3 spans 15 amino acids. CDR1 is SGHTA, CDR2 FQGNSA, per germline. The CDR3 DNA sequence: TGTGCCAGCAGCCCCAGGCGGGATTCTAACGATGGCTACACCTTC. Protein product: CASSPRRDSNDGYTF.

Comments on this clonotype: This may stem from a read error, because a much larger clone lies one nucleotide away. The chain uses TRBV6-1 and TRBJ1-2, with a weak D call TRBD1 (5 bases). CDR3 length: 14 amino acids. CDR1 and CDR2 from the germline V gene are MNHNS and SASEGT. CDR3 protein: CASREGDYIGGYTF. The CDR3 nucleotides are TGTGCCAGCAGGGAAGGGGATTATATCGGTGGCTACACCTTC.

This clonotype was detected many times. The genes are TRBV6-2 or TRBV6-3 and TRBJ1-2; 7 nucleotides align to TRBD1. The V segment lost 6 bases and the J segment 8 bases; nucleotides outside the gene matches: 9. The CDR3 is made up of 13 amino acids. Germline-derived CDR1 and CDR2 are MNHEY and SVGEGT. As DNA, the CDR3 is TGTGCCAGCAGACTTGACAGGGTTGGCGGCTACACCTTC. Translation gives CASRLDRVGGYTF.

This clonotype came up many times. The chain joins TRBV6-2 or TRBV6-3 to TRBJ2-1; 9 nucleotides line up with TRBD2. With 5 bases clipped from V and 7 bases from J, the junction kept 9 bases outside the gene matches. Germline V lookup: CDR1 MNHEY, CDR2 SVGEGT. This CDR3 has 15 amino acids. DNA for the CDR3: TGTGCCAGCAGTACAGGGACTAGCAGATTAAATGAGCAGTTCTTC. Residues: CASSTGTSRLNEQFF.